A single sample is the source of the 21 T cell receptor beta chains below, sequenced in a study of regulatory T cells in long-lasting Graves disease. The time point: newly diagnosed GD, antithyroid drugs for less than 3 months. The TCR library used RNA extracted from PBMCs. With iRepertoire HTBI primers and Arm-PCR of CDR3 regions, TCR beta libraries were built. MiXCR was run by TCRdb on the multiplex PCR reads, yielding one entry per CDR3 protein. The table has 200,000 to 250,000 distinct CDR3 sequences, around 20% seen once. The input for sequencing was peripheral blood mononuclear cells (PBMCs), taken at new diagnosis, from a patient treated with antithyroid drugs. All receptors derive from a female donor with Graves disease.

This clonotype has a count of ten or more. The CDR3 DNA is TGCGCCAGCAGCCGTAGACCGCCTGACTCCACAGATACGCAGTATTTT. Residues: CASSRRPPDSTDTQYF. This chain links TRBV5-1 with TRBJ2-3; D is ambiguous. This CDR3 spans 16 amino acids. Germline CDR1 SGHRS, CDR2 YFSETQ. The V end lost 4 bases, the J end lost 2 bases, and 17 bases lay between the germline ends.

This clonotype was detected ten times or more. V is TRBV6-2 or TRBV6-3 and J is TRBJ2-7, with D possibly being TRBD1 or TRBD2 (6 bases each). Germline loops: CDR1 MNHEY, CDR2 SVGEGT. This CDR3 contains 16 residues. Deletions cut 2 bases from V and 1 base from J, with 15 bases between. The CDR3 coding sequence is TGTGCCAGCAGTTACCGTGTGGGGGCGGGGTCCTACGAGCAGTACTTC. This gives the protein CASSYRVGAGSYEQYF.

The chain combines TRBV6-1 with TRBJ1-4; 7 positions agree with TRBD1. The germline V gene has CDR1 MNHNS and CDR2 SASEGT. V lost 6 bases and J lost 4; bases outside the gene matches: 8. CDR3 size: 15 residues. For the CDR3, the DNA is TGTGCCAGCAGAGCAGGGGGGAAGAGTAATGAAAAACTGTTTTTT. It encodes CASRAGGKSNEKLFF.

This clonotype was picked up a small number of times. CDR3 loop: CASSREGGDGYTF. The CDR3 DNA is TGTGCCAGCTCACGGGAGGGCGGCGATGGCTACACCTTC. This chain uses TRBV18 with TRBJ1-2; no reliable D call. Trimming cost V 4 bases and J 6 bases, with 12 bases left between them. The CDR3 is 13 amino acids. CDR1 and CDR2 from the germline V gene are KGHSH and LQKENI.

Many counts were recorded for this clonotype. This chain links TRBV12-3 or TRBV12-4 with TRBJ2-1; 11 positions match TRBD1. Losses at the gene ends were 7 bases for V and 6 bases for J; bases not matched to a gene: 5. This CDR3 has 14 residues. Here the CDR3 DNA reads TGTGCCAGCACCTGGACAGGGGGCCTCAATGAGCAGTTCTTC. This gives the protein CASTWTGGLNEQFF.

The table lists this clonotype with a few counts. This chain uses TRBV18 with TRBJ2-3; 11 bases align to TRBD2. The CDR3 totals 15 residues. CDR1 and CDR2 from the germline V gene are KGHSH and LQKENI. J was trimmed by 1 base and V by 3 bases; bases with no gene match: 0. CDR3 protein: CASSPGLAGTDTQYF. Here the CDR3 DNA reads TGTGCCAGCTCACCGGGACTAGCGGGCACAGATACGCAGTATTTT.

This clonotype was found many times. The chain has TRBV20-1 and TRBJ2-5; D assignment may be TRBD1 or TRBD2 (5 bases each). The CDR3 is 15 amino acids. Germline CDR1 DFQATT, CDR2 SNEGSKA (reference sequence). V lost 7 bases and J 4 bases, leaving 22 bases between the germline ends. The CDR3 region is CSVVSQGFEGETQYF. CDR3 bases: TGCAGTGTGGTATCGCAGGGATTTGAGGGAGAGACCCAGTACTTC.

The chain links TRBV29-1 to TRBJ1-1; perhaps TRBD1 as D (6 bases). Trimming shortened V by 3 bases and J by 2 bases, and 10 bases separated the two germline ends. Germline V gene data show CDR1 as SQVTM and CDR2 as ANQGSEA. The CDR3 totals 13 residues. In DNA, the CDR3 is TGCAGCGTTGACTCGACAGGCAACACTGAAGCTTTCTTT. Translating gives CSVDSTGNTEAFF.

This clonotype was recorded many times. At one end the junction does not follow the germline gene, possibly because of a read error. This chain links TRBV6-2 or TRBV6-3 with TRBJ2-1; 10 bases align to TRBD1. Germline V gene lookup returns CDR1 MNHEY and CDR2 SVGEGT. This CDR3 has 12 residues. The CDR3 sequence is CASSSRDRGSLF. CDR3 bases: TGTGCCAGCAGTTCACGGGACAGGGGATCCCTCTTC.

In its sample, this clonotype was seen a few times. The chain employs TRBV11-3 and TRBJ2-7; a possible D gene is TRBD2 (5 bases). Trimming pared 0 bases from V and 1 base from J, leaving 7 bases between. Per germline, CDR1 SGHNT and CDR2 YENEEA. The CDR3 is 14 residues long. The chain's CDR3 is CASSLEAVSYEQYF. In nucleotides, the CDR3 is TGTGCCAGCAGCTTAGAAGCGGTATCCTACGAGCAGTACTTC.

This clonotype was seen at least ten times. The chain uses TRBV20-1 and TRBJ2-1, with D unclear. V dropped 0 bases and J dropped 2 bases, with 5 bases sitting between them. The CDR3 has 13 amino acids. Per the germline V gene, CDR1 is DFQATT and CDR2 is SNEGSKA (reference sequence). Here the CDR3 reads CSAREPAYNEQFF. CDR3 in DNA: TGCAGTGCTAGAGAACCAGCCTACAATGAGCAGTTCTTC.

The gene calls are TRBV11-1 and TRBJ2-1; possible D gene TRBD2, 6 bases. The germline V gene encodes CDR1 SGHAT and CDR2 FQDESV (reference sequence). The CDR3 has 13 amino acids. Trimming pared 4 bases from V and 6 bases from J, leaving 10 bases between. CDR3 loop: CASSYGGTNEQFF. The CDR3 DNA sequence: TGTGCCAGCAGCTACGGCGGGACCAATGAGCAGTTCTTC.

The table lists this clonotype with many counts. The rearrangement uses TRBV24-1 and TRBJ2-3; D unresolved. Germline CDR1 and CDR2: KGHDR and SFDVKD. This CDR3 has 15 residues. The V end was cut by 4 bases, the J end by 4 bases, with 14 bases between. As DNA, the CDR3 is TGTGCCACCAGTGACTCTCAGACCCCGGCAGATACGCAGTATTTT. The encoded protein is CATSDSQTPADTQYF.

This clonotype occurred a few times. V and J are TRBV20-1 and TRBJ1-3; D is uncertain. This CDR3 is built from 14 residues. V lost 2 bases to trimming and J lost 5 bases, with 13 bases between them. The germline gives CDR1 DFQATT, CDR2 SNEGSKA (reference sequence). This CDR3 is CSARIPGERNTIYF. CDR3 bases: TGCAGTGCTAGAATCCCCGGGGAGAGAAACACCATATATTTT.

Notes on this clonotype: A far larger clone is one base from this, pointing to a likely read error. The chain carries TRBV20-1 and TRBJ2-1; maybe TRBD1 (6 bases). The DNA matches TRBJ2-7 better at its end, which makes the J call doubtful. CDR1 DFQATT and CDR2 SNEGSKA come from the germline V gene (reference sequence). The CDR3 is 13 residues long. CDR3 DNA: TGCAGTGCTAGAGATCCCGGGACAATCGGGCAGTACTTC. Protein product: CSARDPGTIGQYF.

This clonotype came up a few times. As the CDR3 is not closed by the conserved phenylalanine or tryptophan, this likely results from a read error. The chain uses TRBV7-9 and TRBJ2-7; D may be TRBD1 (5 bases). The CDR3 is 15 amino acids. Per the germline V gene, CDR1 is SEHNR and CDR2 is FQNEAQ (reference sequence). V was clipped by 1 base and J by 5 bases, with 15 bases between them. The CDR3 coding sequence is TGTGCCAGCAGCTTAGAGGCAGGGAAGGTCCACGAGCAGTACCTC. This codes for CASSLEAGKVHEQYL.

This clonotype showed up many times. The chain combines TRBV12-3 or TRBV12-4 with TRBJ1-1; no clear D gene. With 6 bases removed from V and 5 bases from J, the gap between germline ends came to 19 bases. This CDR3 has 15 amino acids. CDR3: CASSNERGRRTEAFF. CDR3 sequence (DNA): TGTGCCAGCAGCAATGAAAGAGGACGAAGGACTGAAGCTTTCTTT.

This clonotype occurred many times. This chain links TRBV7-2 with TRBJ2-1; D gene uncertain. The V gene's germline CDR1 is SGHTA and CDR2 FQGNSA. The CDR3 totals 10 residues. V lost 2 bases and J 12 bases, leaving 5 bases between the germline ends. The chain's CDR3 is CASSLIGQFF. CDR3 bases: TGTGCCAGCAGCTTAATAGGGCAGTTCTTC.

In its sample, this clonotype was seen many times. CDR3 coding DNA: TGTGCCAGCAGTGAAGCGCCACGGTCAATTTTTGGCAATCAGCCCCAGCATTTT. It is translated as CASSEAPRSIFGNQPQHF. The rearrangement links TRBV6-1 to TRBJ1-5, with D unclear. Trimming pared 0 bases from V and 2 bases from J, leaving 17 bases between. The CDR3 has 18 amino acids. Germline-derived CDR1 and CDR2 are MNHNS and SASEGT.

Regarding this clonotype: A much larger clone lies one base from this, so it may be a read error. The rearrangement uses TRBV24-1 and TRBJ2-4; 8 positions agree with TRBD1. Germline lookup yields CDR1 KGHDR and CDR2 SFDVKD. The length of the CDR3 is 15 residues. The CDR3 sequence: CATGDPGQGNNIQYF. DNA of the CDR3: TGTGCCACCGGTGACCCTGGACAGGGTAACAACATTCAGTACTTC.

DNA for the CDR3: TGTGCCAGCAGCGTAGAGGGCCAAACGGGAGAGACCCAGTACTTC. Translating gives CASSVEGQTGETQYF. This chain joins TRBV9 and TRBJ2-5; D unclear. The germline V gene has CDR1 SGDLS and CDR2 YYNGEE. Trimming stripped 0 bases from V and 4 bases from J, with 13 bases between. The CDR3 totals 15 residues.